These T cell receptor beta chains were read from a single sample in a study of T cell repertoires in cytomegalovirus infection. TCRdb re-called the reads through MiXCR, storing one row per CDR3 protein. The sample has 340,000 or so distinct CDR3 sequences; 20% to 30% are singletons. Antigens for these TCRs are unknown. The sample was cultured PBMCs, taken from culture after CMV antigen stimulation. These receptor sequences come from a human donor in good health (CMV status not recorded). Some clones in this sample may be carry-over from other donors' samples. The CDR3 runs from the conserved cysteine through the conserved F or W. The order of the fields is V gene, CDR3 length, CDR3 protein.

v_gene: TRBV19; len: 16; CDR3aa: CASSMGLAGVDYEQYF
v_gene: TRBV25-1; len: 14; CDR3aa: CASSPMGFQETQYF
v_gene: TRBV20-1; len: 13; CDR3aa: CSALDLFGGELFF
v_gene: TRBV2; len: 16; CDR3aa: CASSGPLAGGGDTQYF
v_gene: TRBV12-3/TRBV12-4; len: 13; CDR3aa: CASRLTGFYGYTF
v_gene: TRBV19; len: 17; CDR3aa: CASSQTRQAYSGNTIYF
v_gene: TRBV7-8; len: 16; CDR3aa: CASSLGTGESTDTQYF
v_gene: TRBV23-1; len: 15; CDR3aa: CASRARGTDTGELFF
v_gene: TRBV12-5; len: 19; CDR3aa: CASGLVGQEAALAKNIQYF
v_gene: TRBV7-2; len: 16; CDR3aa: CASSLDSGMGANVLTF
v_gene: TRBV30; len: 13; CDR3aa: CAWREREIGELFF
v_gene: TRBV12-3/TRBV12-4; len: 15; CDR3aa: CASSLDHRVSQPQHF
v_gene: TRBV7-8; len: 16; CDR3aa: CASSQGQGSGANVLTF
v_gene: TRBV9; len: 12; CDR3aa: CASSALIGELFF
v_gene: TRBV19; len: 15; CDR3aa: CASSGQIIRGDTQYF
v_gene: TRBV7-2; len: 15; CDR3aa: CASSLQGEEGQPQHF
v_gene: TRBV6-1; len: 12; CDR3aa: CASSSPANEQFF
v_gene: TRBV10-3; len: 15; CDR3aa: CAISDQRRVTGELFF